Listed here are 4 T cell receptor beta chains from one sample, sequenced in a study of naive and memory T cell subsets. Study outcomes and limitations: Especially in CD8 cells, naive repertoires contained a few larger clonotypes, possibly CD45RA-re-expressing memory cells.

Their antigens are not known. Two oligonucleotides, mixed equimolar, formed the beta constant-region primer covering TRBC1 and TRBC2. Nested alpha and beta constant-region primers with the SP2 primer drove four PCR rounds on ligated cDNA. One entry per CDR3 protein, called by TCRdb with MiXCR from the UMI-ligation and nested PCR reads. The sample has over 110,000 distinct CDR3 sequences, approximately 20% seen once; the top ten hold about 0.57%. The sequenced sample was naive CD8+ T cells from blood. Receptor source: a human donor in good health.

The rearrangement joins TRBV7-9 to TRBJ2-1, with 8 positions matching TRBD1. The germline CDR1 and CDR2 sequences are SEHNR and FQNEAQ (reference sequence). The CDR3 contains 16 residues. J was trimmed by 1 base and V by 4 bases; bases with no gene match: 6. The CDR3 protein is CASSSLDRASYNEQFF. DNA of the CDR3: TGTGCCAGCAGCTCCTTGGACAGGGCTTCCTACAATGAGCAGTTCTTC.

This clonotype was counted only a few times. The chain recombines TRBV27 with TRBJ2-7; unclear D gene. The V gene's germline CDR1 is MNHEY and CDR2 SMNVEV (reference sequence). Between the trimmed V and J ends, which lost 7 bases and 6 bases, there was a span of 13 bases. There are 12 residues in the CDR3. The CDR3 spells CASITTSGEQYF. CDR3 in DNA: TGTGCCAGCATTACGACCTCCGGCGAGCAGTACTTC.

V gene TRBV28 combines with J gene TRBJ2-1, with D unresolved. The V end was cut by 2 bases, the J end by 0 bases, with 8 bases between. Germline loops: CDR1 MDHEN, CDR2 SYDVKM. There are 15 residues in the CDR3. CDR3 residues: CASSLVPSSYNEQFF. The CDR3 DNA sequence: TGTGCCAGCAGTTTAGTACCAAGCTCCTACAATGAGCAGTTCTTC.

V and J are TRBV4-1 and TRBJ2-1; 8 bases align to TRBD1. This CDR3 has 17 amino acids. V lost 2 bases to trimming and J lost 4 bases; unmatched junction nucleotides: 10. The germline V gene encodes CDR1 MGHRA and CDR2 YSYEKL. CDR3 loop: CASSQRGQGLLYNEQFF. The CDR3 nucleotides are TGCGCCAGCAGCCAACGCGGACAGGGCCTACTATACAATGAGCAGTTCTTC.